This T cell receptor (beta chain) was recovered during a study of blood T cells in healthy people across ages. Using a J-beta primer mix together with a sample-barcoded 5' primer, a second PCR was run for roughly 6 to 12 cycles. TCRdb reprocessed the 5' RACE reads with MiXCR, giving one entry per CDR3 protein. The table has hundreds of thousands of distinct CDR3 sequences, 55% to 75% seen once. The authors isolated at least 6.5 million PBMCs per sample. The germline gives CDR1 DFQATT, CDR2 SNEGSKA (reference sequence). The ends lost 5 bases at V and 0 bases at J; junction bases unmatched: 13. The CDR3 has 18 residues.

The chain employs TRBV20-1 and TRBJ2-4; 10 nucleotides agree with TRBD1. This receptor was taken from a man between 25 and 39 years old in good health. The sample comprised blood. Here the CDR3 reads CSAFPGQGQTLAKNIQYF. In nucleotides, the CDR3 is TGCAGTGCTTTTCCGGGACAGGGGCAAACTTTAGCCAAAAACATTCAGTACTTC.